Here is one T cell receptor (beta chain) with its context. The antigen it recognizes is unknown. No much larger clone is present one base from it, and per-base qualities are unavailable. This entry comes from a study of technical replicates of blood from a few donors (TCRdb year 2017). Library generation was performed with the immunoSEQ multiplex PCR assay. The table was pulled from immuneACCESS by TCRdb, which kept in-frame rearrangements only. Such tables lose some clones; where checked, under half of the loss comes from unresolved V genes, and the rest has no known cause. The sample contains around 60,000 clones, roughly 92% of them found a single time. The ten largest clones take up about 4.5% of the sample. The germline V end is reduced by 6 bases and the J end by 7 bases; junction bases left unmatched: 9. From the germline V gene (reference sequence), CDR1 is MNHEY and CDR2 is SMNVEV. Reading from cysteine to phenylalanine, the CDR3 counts 15 amino acids. Only the CDR3 part of the read is kept: 45 bases, read in frame from the first base.

The TCR originated in a human donor in good health. Some clones in this sample may be carry-over from other donors' samples. This chain joins TRBV27 to TRBJ2-7; TRBD2 fits 13 bases in the junction. The source material was PBMCs. The DNA sequence is given as TGTGCCAGCAGATCCGGACTAGCGGGAGAGGGGGAGCAGTACTTC. Translated, it gives CASRSGLAGEGEQYF.